One and the same sample provided the 13 T cell receptor beta chains below, sequenced in a study of T cells in Graves' hyperthyroidism and ophthalmopathy. RNA transcripts provided the source from which TCR beta CDR3 regions were amplified. A set of HTBI primers served as the primers for a first-round RT-PCR of the TCR CDR3. TCRdb redid the calling of the multiplex PCR reads with MiXCR, one entry per CDR3 protein. Among 94,000 or so distinct CDR3 sequences listed, roughly half were seen once. Input material: blood. The receptor set was obtained from a woman aged 40 to 55 with Graves' hyperthyroidism.

This chain links TRBV9 with TRBJ1-2, with D tentatively TRBD1 (6 bases). Trimming took off 2 bases at V and 5 bases at J, with 7 bases between the two ends. Germline CDR1 SGDLS, CDR2 YYNGEE. This CDR3 is built from 12 residues. The CDR3 region is CASSVQGYGYTF. The DNA for the CDR3 is TGTGCCAGCAGCGTGCAGGGGTATGGCTACACCTTC.

The chain recombines TRBV5-1 with TRBJ2-7; tentatively, D is TRBD1 (6 bases). The CDR3 contains 14 residues. V shed 0 bases and J shed 3 bases, with 10 bases lying between them. The germline V gene has CDR1 SGHRS and CDR2 YFSETQ. The CDR3 sequence: CASSLVRTDYEQYF. Written as DNA, the CDR3 is TGCGCCAGCAGCTTGGTTCGGACAGACTACGAGCAGTACTTC.

Concerning this clonotype: Compared with germline, one end of the junction differs, possibly owing to a read error. The chain is built from TRBV7-6 and TRBJ1-1, with 9 bases identical to TRBD1. The CDR3 loop spans 13 amino acids. Germline loops: CDR1 SGHVS, CDR2 FNYEAQ. CDR3 sequence: CASRRTGGAEALF. The DNA for the CDR3 is TGTGCCAGCAGGCGAACAGGGGGCGCTGAAGCTTTATTT.

This clonotype turned up a few times. The chain uses TRBV7-2 and TRBJ2-5; 10 nucleotides line up with TRBD2. This CDR3 has 18 amino acids. The junction had 13 bases not matched to a gene; V was cut back by 1 base and J by 5 bases. Germline V lookup: CDR1 SGHTA, CDR2 FQGNSA. The CDR3 bases are TGTGCCAGCAGCTTAGGTACCGGGACAGCTAGCGGGAGTGAGACCCAGTACTTC. Protein: CASSLGTGTASGSETQYF.

The V call is TRBV12-3 or TRBV12-4, the J call TRBJ2-5; 7 bases are a match to TRBD2. After removal of 6 bases from V and 5 bases from J, the junction contained 6 bases not matched to a gene. The CDR3 covers 13 residues. The CDR3 is CASRPAGEETQYF. The CDR3 coding sequence is TGTGCCAGCAGGCCCGCGGGGGAGGAGACCCAGTACTTC.

This clonotype was detected ten times or more. The chain joins TRBV7-2 to TRBJ2-7, with no clear D. CDR1 is SGHTA, CDR2 FQGNSA, per germline. This CDR3 region has 13 residues. Trimming shortened V by 0 bases and J by 1 base, and 4 bases separated the two germline ends. CDR3 in amino acids: CASSLAQSYEQYF. In DNA form, the CDR3 reads TGTGCCAGCAGCTTAGCCCAATCCTACGAGCAGTACTTC.

The table lists this clonotype with many counts. The gene calls are TRBV9 and TRBJ2-2, with 7 positions matching TRBD2. This CDR3 is 14 amino acids long. The germline V gene encodes CDR1 SGDLS and CDR2 YYNGEE. Trimming cost V 7 bases and J 4 bases; bases outside gene matches: 7. CDR3 DNA sequence: TGTGCCAGCGGGGCGGGAGTTAGCACCGGGGAGCTGTTTTTT. The encoded protein is CASGAGVSTGELFF.

Comments on this clonotype: One junction end disagrees with the germline gene, perhaps due to a read error. The chain recombines TRBV29-1 with TRBJ2-6; D remains ambiguous. CDR1 and CDR2 (germline): SQVTM, ANQGSEA. There are 14 residues in the CDR3. The CDR3 here is CSVERRSWSNTEAF. CDR3 nucleotides: TGCAGCGTTGAGCGCCGATCATGGTCGAACACTGAAGCTTTC. Supplemented by reference TRBV29-1 and TRBJ2-6, the full variable domain reads SAVISQKPSRDICQRGTSLTIQCQVDSQVTMMFWYRQQPGQSLTLIATANQGSEATYESGFVIDKFPISRPNLTFSTLTVSNMSPEDSSIYLCSVERRSWSNTEAFGAGSRLTVL.

This clonotype was seen many times. This chain joins TRBV24-1 and TRBJ1-2, with 8 bases lining up with TRBD1. The CDR3 covers 15 residues. From germline, CDR1 is KGHDR and CDR2 SFDVKD. Trimming took 3 bases from V and 7 from J; bases not matched to a gene: 9. Written as DNA, the CDR3 is TGTGCCACCAGTGATGATGGACAGGGCTGGTCTGGCTACACCTTC. This encodes CATSDDGQGWSGYTF.

This clonotype is medium-sized. The chain combines TRBV29-1 with TRBJ1-2; 7 nucleotides match TRBD1. V was clipped by 6 bases and J by 5 bases; unmatched bases: 12. CDR1 SQVTM and CDR2 ANQGSEA come from the germline V gene. The CDR3 is 14 residues long. In DNA, the CDR3 is TGCAGCGTGACAGGGAGGCGAGTTGGGTATGGCTACACCTTC. It encodes CSVTGRRVGYGYTF.

This chain connects TRBV15 to TRBJ2-6; tentatively, D is TRBD1 or TRBD2 (6 bases each). The V gene lost 5 bases and the J gene lost 4 bases, with 9 bases spanning the gap. Germline lookup yields CDR1 LNHNV and CDR2 YYDKDF (reference sequence). There are 14 residues in the CDR3. CDR3 DNA: TGTGCCACCAGCGGAGGGACAGGGGCCAACGTCCTGACTTTC. It codes for CATSGGTGANVLTF.

The DNA for the CDR3 is TGCAGTGCTGTGCGACAGGGAGGCTCTGGCTACACCTTC. This gives the protein CSAVRQGGSGYTF. The V and J genes are TRBV20-1 and TRBJ1-2, with 7 bases that match TRBD1. V shed 5 bases, J shed 7 bases, and the junction held 10 bases outside the gene matches. Germline-derived CDR1 and CDR2 are DFQATT and SNEGSKA (reference sequence). The CDR3 length is 13 residues.

This clonotype was seen only once. The DNA is omitted, as the CDR3 cannot be located on it reliably, and the CDR3 follows TCRdb's listing. CDR3 sequence reads: CSAWVGFGAGELFF. The gene calls are TRBV29-1 and TRBJ2-2. The CDR3 adds up to 14 amino acids, both ends counted. Germline loops: CDR1 SQVTM, CDR2 ANQGSEA.